This T cell receptor (beta chain) originates from a study of immune evolution from preneoplasia to lung adenocarcinoma listed by TCRdb under 2021. Describing the broader study: HLA loss of heterozygosity was found in under 8.5% of AIS, more than 13% of MIA and about 32% of ADC lesions, and in no AAH lesions. Immune contexture across lung adenocarcinoma precursors and invasive adenocarcinoma was profiled using immune gene expression, TCR sequencing and multiplex immunofluorescence. Resected precursor lesions (AAH, AIS, MIA) and invasive adenocarcinomas were compared with paired morphologically normal lung tissue. The sample size depended on which specimens were available, not on a prior power calculation. The immune data were integrated with whole exome sequencing and methylation data from the same cohort of nodules. A total of some 55 patients with pulmonary nodules who underwent surgical resection were included in the overall cohort. The TCR sequencing data were obtained from some 50 patients. The study reported that roughly 110 samples were used for TCR sequencing. Class I HLA alleles were inferred from exome data with POLYSOLVER, and allele-specific HLA loss was detected with LOHHLA.

Between about 2014 and 2017, the patients underwent resection in either Japan or China. Two lung cancer pathologists independently reviewed H&E slides to confirm the histologic diagnosis of every case. For nucleic acid extraction, premalignant or tumor cells were enriched by macro-dissection following pathologic assessment. The AllPrep DNA/RNA FFPE Kit was used to isolate DNA from FFPE tissue. Points the paper makes about the study in general: Normal lung had the highest top T cell clone frequencies, which appeared to decline progressively from AAH through AIS, MIA and invasive adenocarcinoma. Findings were based on association rather than direct causation; larger cohorts with long-term follow-up and longitudinal biopsies were deemed needed. Clonality was highest in normal lung, while later-stage lesions appeared to have lower clonality but higher T cell density and diversity. Because all patients were from Japan and China, applicability to Western populations was uncertain. KRAS-mutant nodules showed the highest T cell clonality compared with EGFR-mutant or double wild-type lesions.

Using the immunoSEQ hsTCRbeta Kit, TCR beta CDR3 regions were sequenced from DNA. The authors' pipeline ran thus. The ImmunoSEQ Analyzer was used to analyse the TCR sequencing data. T cell clonality was defined as 1 minus Pielou's evenness, as computed on productive rearrangements. T cell diversity was measured with the inverse Simpson index on productive templates. T cell density was defined as TCR beta template counts normalized to usable DNA, with usable DNA estimated by amplification and sequencing of housekeeping genes. TCR metrics were compared across histologic stages using two-sided Kruskal-Wallis tests. TCRdb stores this immuneACCESS table with in-frame sequences only. Part of the clones is absent; in the studies checked, under half of the shortfall reflects unresolved V genes, and no reason is known for the rest. V and J calls and clone size are those listed in that table; D and trimming were worked out from the DNA. This sample lists around 3,700 clones; roughly 82% were detected once. In total, the top ten clones hold 6.5% to 8% of the sample.

Turning to this clone: No antigen is known for it. Base qualities are missing; no much larger clone stands one base away.

The CDR3 measures 14 amino acids from cysteine to phenylalanine. The DNA shown is the 42-base CDR3, in frame from base 1. V and J are truncated by 4 bases and 1 base respectively, leaving an intervening sequence of 13 bases. Looking up the germline V gene yields CDR1 SQVTM and CDR2 ANQGSEA. This sequence was found in a person between 65 and 80 years old with invasive lung adenocarcinoma. Rearrangement joined TRBV29-1 to TRBJ2-5; no confident D gene assignment can be made. Material: FFPE invasive lung adenocarcinoma tissue. This specimen's cell subset or site label, per the study, means: frankly invasive lung adenocarcinoma (ADC). The CDR3 here reads CSVASREVQETQYF. The DNA reads TGCAGCGTTGCATCTCGTGAGGTCCAAGAGACCCAGTACTTC.